The clone carrying this TCR beta chain appeared a few times. Its antigen is undetermined. The PBMCs had their origin in roughly 9.4 ml of fresh peripheral blood. Amplification of TCR beta CDR3 regions used RNA as the template. Carried out on the TCR CDR3, a first-round RT-PCR used the HTBI primer set. TCRdb independently ran MiXCR on the multiplex PCR reads; one entry per CDR3 protein. The sample has fewer than 650,000 distinct CDR3 sequences, about 14% seen once; the top ten hold approximately 6.4%. This CDR3 spans 14 amino acids. Germline V lookup: CDR1 MNHEY, CDR2 SVGAGI. V lost 3 bases and J lost 5, with 10 bases in between. This entry is derived from a study of T cells in Graves' hyperthyroidism and ophthalmopathy. Background on the study: Peripheral blood was acquired at first diagnosis, ahead of any therapy whatsoever.

Findings of the study overall: The authors' 13 V-J model separated ophthalmopathy from stable hyperthyroidism. Most clonotypes that expanded in the thyroid above 0.001 also showed up in blood.

V and J are TRBV6-5 and TRBJ2-2; perhaps TRBD1 as D (5 bases). The sequence was obtained from a young woman with Graves' ophthalmopathy. Sequencing was done on a sample of blood. CDR3 nucleotides: TGTGCCAGCAGTTATTTTCAGGGAACCGGGGAGCTGTTTTTT. Protein product: CASSYFQGTGELFF.